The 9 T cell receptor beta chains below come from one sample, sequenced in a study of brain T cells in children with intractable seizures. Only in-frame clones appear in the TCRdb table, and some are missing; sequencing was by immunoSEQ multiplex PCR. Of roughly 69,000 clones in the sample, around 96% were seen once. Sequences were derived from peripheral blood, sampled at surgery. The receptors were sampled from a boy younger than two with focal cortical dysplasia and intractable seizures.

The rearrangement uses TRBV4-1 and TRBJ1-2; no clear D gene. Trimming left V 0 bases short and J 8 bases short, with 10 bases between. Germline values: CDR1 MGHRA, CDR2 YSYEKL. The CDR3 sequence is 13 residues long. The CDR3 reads CASSQERLGGYTF. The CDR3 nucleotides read TGCGCCAGCAGCCAAGAAAGATTGGGCGGCTACACCTTC.

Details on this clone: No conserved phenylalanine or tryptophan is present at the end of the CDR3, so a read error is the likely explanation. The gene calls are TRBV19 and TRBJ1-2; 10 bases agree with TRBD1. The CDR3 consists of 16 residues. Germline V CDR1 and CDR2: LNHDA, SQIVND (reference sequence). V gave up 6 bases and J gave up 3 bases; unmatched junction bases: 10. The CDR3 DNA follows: TGTGCCAGTAGCCCGATCTCGGGGACAGGGGACTATGGCTACACCCTC. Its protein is CASSPISGTGDYGYTL.

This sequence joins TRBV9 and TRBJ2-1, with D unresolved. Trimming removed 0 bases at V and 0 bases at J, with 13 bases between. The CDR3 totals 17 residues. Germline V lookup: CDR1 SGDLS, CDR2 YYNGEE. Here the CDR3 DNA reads TGTGCCAGCAGCGTAGAGAGTGTAAGGAGCTCCTACAATGAGCAGTTCTTC. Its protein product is CASSVESVRSSYNEQFF.

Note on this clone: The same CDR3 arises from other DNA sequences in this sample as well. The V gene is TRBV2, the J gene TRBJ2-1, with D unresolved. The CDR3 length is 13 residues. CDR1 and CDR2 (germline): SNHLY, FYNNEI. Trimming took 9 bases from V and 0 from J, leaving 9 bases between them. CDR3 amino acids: CASVQSSYNEQFF. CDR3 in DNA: TGTGCCAGTGTCCAGAGCTCCTACAATGAGCAGTTCTTC.

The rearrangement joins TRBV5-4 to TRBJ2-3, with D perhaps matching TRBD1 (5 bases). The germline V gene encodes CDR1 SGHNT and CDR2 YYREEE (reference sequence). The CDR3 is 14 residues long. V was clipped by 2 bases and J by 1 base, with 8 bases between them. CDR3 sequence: CASSLPRGTDTQYF. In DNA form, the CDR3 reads TGTGCCAGCAGCTTACCCAGGGGCACAGATACGCAGTATTTT.

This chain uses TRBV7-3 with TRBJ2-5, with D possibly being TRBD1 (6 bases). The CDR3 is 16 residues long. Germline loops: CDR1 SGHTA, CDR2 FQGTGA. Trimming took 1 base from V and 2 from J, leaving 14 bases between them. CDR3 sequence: CASSLIGARGQETQYF. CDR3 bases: TGTGCCAGCAGCTTAATTGGGGCCAGGGGTCAAGAGACCCAGTACTTC.

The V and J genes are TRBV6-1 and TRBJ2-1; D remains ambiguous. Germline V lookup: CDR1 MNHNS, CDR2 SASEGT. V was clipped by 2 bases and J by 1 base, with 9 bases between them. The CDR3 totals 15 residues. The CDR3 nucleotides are TGTGCCAGCAGTGAAATCAGGATGTCCTACAATGAGCAGTTCTTC. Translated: CASSEIRMSYNEQFF.

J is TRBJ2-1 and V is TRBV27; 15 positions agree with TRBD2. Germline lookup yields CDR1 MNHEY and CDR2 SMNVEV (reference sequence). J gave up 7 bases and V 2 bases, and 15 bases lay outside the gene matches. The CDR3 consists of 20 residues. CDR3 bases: TGTGCCAGCAGTTTACGGGTTCAGGGACTAGCGGGAGGCTTTCTAAATGAGCAGTTCTTC. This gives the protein CASSLRVQGLAGGFLNEQFF.

The CDR3 DNA sequence: TGTGCCAGCAGTGACGGACTAGCGGGACTCTACGAGCAGTACTTC. Residues: CASSDGLAGLYEQYF. This sequence joins TRBV7-6 and TRBJ2-7, with 12 bases lining up with TRBD2. The CDR3 spans 15 residues. Germline V lookup: CDR1 SGHVS, CDR2 FNYEAQ. Trimming cost V 6 bases and J 3 bases; bases outside gene matches: 6.